Included here is one T cell receptor (beta chain) sequence, with context. In the study's own analysis: Estimation of nucleated cell counts relied on the amplification of reference gene primers. Profiled with immunoSEQ multiplex PCR; TCRdb holds only in-frame clones, not every one. The D gene and trimming were derived from the DNA, and the V and J assignments and clone size from that table. The sample has some 74,000 clones, about 87% seen once. These data are taken from a study of blood T cell repertoires in COVID-19. For the study at large: Acute-phase and convalescent COVID-19 samples originated in the United States, Italy and Spain. Nucleic acid was either cDNA or gDNA, and it came from T cells, B-cell-depleted T cells, or PBMCs.

Material: peripheral blood. This receptor was obtained from an elderly woman with acute or convalescent COVID-19.

The CDR3 coding sequence is TGTGCCAGCAGACCGGGGACAGGGGGCAATCAGCCCCAGCATTTT. It translates to CASRPGTGGNQPQHF. The chain uses TRBV28 and TRBJ1-5; TRBD1 agrees at 10 bases. V lost 6 bases to trimming and J lost 2 bases; unmatched junction nucleotides: 4. The CDR3 is 15 residues long. Germline V gene lookup returns CDR1 MDHEN and CDR2 SYDVKM.